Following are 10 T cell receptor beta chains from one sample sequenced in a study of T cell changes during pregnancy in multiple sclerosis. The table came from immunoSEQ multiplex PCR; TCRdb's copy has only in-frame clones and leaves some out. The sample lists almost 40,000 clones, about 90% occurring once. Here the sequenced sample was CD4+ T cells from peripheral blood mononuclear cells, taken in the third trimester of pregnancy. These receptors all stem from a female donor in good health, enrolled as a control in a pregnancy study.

CDR3 DNA: TGTGCCATTAACAGTCCCGCGAACACCGGGGAGCTGTTTTTT. It codes for CAINSPANTGELFF. The rearrangement links TRBV19 to TRBJ2-2; D ambiguous. The CDR3 extends over 14 amino acids. From germline, CDR1 is LNHDA and CDR2 SQIVND (reference sequence). With 10 bases removed from V and 0 bases from J, the gap between germline ends came to 12 bases.

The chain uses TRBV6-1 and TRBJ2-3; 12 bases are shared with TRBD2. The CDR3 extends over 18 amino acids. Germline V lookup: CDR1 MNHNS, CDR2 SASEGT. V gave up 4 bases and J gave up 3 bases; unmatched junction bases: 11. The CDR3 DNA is TGTGCCAGCAGTGGGTGGGCGACTAGCGGGAGTAGGACAGATACGCAGTATTTT. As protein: CASSGWATSGSRTDTQYF.

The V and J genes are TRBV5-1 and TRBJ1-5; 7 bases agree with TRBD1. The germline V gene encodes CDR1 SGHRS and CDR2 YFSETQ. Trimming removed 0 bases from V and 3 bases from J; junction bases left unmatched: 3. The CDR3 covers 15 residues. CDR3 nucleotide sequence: TGCGCCAGCAGCTTGGAGGGACAGTCCAATCAGCCCCAGCATTTT. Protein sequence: CASSLEGQSNQPQHF.

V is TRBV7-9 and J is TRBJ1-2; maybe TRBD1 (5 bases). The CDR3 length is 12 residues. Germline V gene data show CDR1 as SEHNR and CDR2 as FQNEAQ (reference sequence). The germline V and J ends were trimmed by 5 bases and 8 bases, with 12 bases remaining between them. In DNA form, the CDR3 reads TGTGCCAGCAGCCCAGGGTCGGCCGGCTACACCTTC. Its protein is CASSPGSAGYTF. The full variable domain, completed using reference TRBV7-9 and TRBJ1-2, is DTGVSQNPRHKITKRGQNVTFRCDPISEHNRLYWYRQTLGQGPEFLTYFQNEAQLEKSRLLSDRFSAERPKGSFSTLEIQRTEQGDSAMYLCASSPGSAGYTFGSGTRLTVV.

CDR3 amino acids: CASSDQALSGNTIYF. The CDR3 region has the DNA TGTGCCAGCAGTGACCAGGCCCTCTCTGGAAACACCATATATTTT. The J gene is TRBJ1-3, the V gene TRBV2; D remains ambiguous. V lost 3 bases and J lost 0, with 9 bases in between. The CDR3 has 15 residues. From germline, CDR1 is SNHLY and CDR2 FYNNEI.

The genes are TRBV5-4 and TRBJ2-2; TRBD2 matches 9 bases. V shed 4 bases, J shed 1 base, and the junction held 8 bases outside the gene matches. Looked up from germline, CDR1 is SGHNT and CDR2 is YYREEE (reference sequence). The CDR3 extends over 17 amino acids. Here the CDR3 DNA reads TGTGCCAGCAGCCCCCCCGCAGCGGGAGGGAACACCGGGGAGCTGTTTTTT. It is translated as CASSPPAAGGNTGELFF.

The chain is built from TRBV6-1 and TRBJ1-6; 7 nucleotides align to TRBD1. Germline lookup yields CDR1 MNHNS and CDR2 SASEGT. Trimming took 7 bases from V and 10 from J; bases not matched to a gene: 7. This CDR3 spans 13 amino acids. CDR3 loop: CASIRDRGSPLHF. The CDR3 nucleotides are TGTGCCAGCATCCGGGACAGAGGATCACCCCTCCACTTT.

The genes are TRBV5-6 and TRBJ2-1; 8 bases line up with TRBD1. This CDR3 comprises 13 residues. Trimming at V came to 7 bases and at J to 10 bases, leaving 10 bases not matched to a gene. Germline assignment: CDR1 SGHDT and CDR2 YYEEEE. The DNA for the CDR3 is TGTGCCAGCGGCAGGGGGCCCCAAACCGAGCAGTTCTTC. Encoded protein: CASGRGPQTEQFF. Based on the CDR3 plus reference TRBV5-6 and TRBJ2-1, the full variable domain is DAGVTQSPTHLIKTRGQQVTLRCSPKSGHDTVSWYQQALGQGPQFIFQYYEEEERQRGNFPDRFSGHQFPNYSSELNVNALLLGDSALYLCASGRGPQTEQFFGPGTRLTVL.

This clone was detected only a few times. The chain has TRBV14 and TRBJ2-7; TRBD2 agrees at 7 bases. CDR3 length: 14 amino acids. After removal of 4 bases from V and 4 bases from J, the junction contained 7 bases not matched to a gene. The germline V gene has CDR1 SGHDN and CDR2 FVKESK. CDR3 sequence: CASSPGRGSYEQYF. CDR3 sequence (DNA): TGTGCCAGCAGCCCAGGGAGGGGATCGTACGAGCAGTACTTC.

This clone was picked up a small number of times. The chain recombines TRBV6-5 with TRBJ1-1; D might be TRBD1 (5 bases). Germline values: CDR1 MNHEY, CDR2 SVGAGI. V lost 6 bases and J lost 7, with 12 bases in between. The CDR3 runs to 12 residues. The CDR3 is CASSNRFFEAFF. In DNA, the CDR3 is TGTGCCAGCAGCAACAGGTTTTTTGAAGCTTTCTTT.